A selection of T cell receptor beta chains follows, all from one sample in a study of control samples from healthy donors and cancer patients. TCRdb keeps only in-frame clones here, not all; method: immunoSEQ multiplex PCR. The data show approximately 120,000 clones, approximately 92% seen once. Sequenced input: PBMCs. These receptors were obtained from a man older than 75 with head and neck cancer. The CDR3 runs from the conserved cysteine through the conserved F or W. The D gene is left open where the match is weak. Rows may omit the clone size; those that give it use once, few, many or a size class.

v_gene: TRBV6-5
abundance: -
j_gene: TRBJ1-3
d_gene: TRBD1
CDR3nt: TGTGCCAGCAGCTCTACAGGGGGCTCTGGAAACACCATATATTTT
CDR3aa: CASSSTGGSGNTIYF

v_gene: TRBV5-1
abundance: -
j_gene: TRBJ2-5
d_gene: -
CDR3nt: TGCGCCAGCAGCTTTGTGAGGGGGCAAGAGACCCAGTACTTC
CDR3aa: CASSFVRGQETQYF

v_gene: TRBV2
abundance: -
j_gene: TRBJ2-3
d_gene: -
CDR3nt: TGTGCCAGCACACCTAGGGGGGGTGGTGATACGCAGTATTTT
CDR3aa: CASTPRGGGDTQYF

v_gene: TRBV3-1/TRBV3-2
abundance: -
j_gene: TRBJ2-7
d_gene: TRBD2
CDR3nt: TGTGCCAGCAGCCTCGGGGGGAACCTCTTCCAGCAGTACTTC
CDR3aa: CASSLGGNLFQQYF

v_gene: TRBV6-5
abundance: -
j_gene: TRBJ1-1
d_gene: -
CDR3nt: TGTGCCAGCAGGGGCCCAGGGGTCTTGAACACTGAAGCTTTCTTT
CDR3aa: CASRGPGVLNTEAFF

v_gene: TRBV5-1
abundance: -
j_gene: TRBJ1-6
d_gene: -
CDR3nt: TGCGCCAGCAGCTTGGAGAATAATTCACCCCTCCACTTT
CDR3aa: CASSLENNSPLHF

v_gene: TRBV5-1
abundance: -
j_gene: TRBJ2-7
d_gene: -
CDR3nt: TGCGCCAGCAGCTTTTCCGGGACGCTCTCCTACGAGCAGTACTTC
CDR3aa: CASSFSGTLSYEQYF

v_gene: TRBV25-1
abundance: -
j_gene: TRBJ2-7
d_gene: TRBD2
CDR3nt: TGTGCCAGCAGTGAATTCCGGCGGGAGAGCTCCTACGAGCAGTACTTC
CDR3aa: CASSEFRRESSYEQYF

v_gene: TRBV10-1
abundance: -
j_gene: TRBJ2-2
d_gene: TRBD2
CDR3nt: TGCGCCAGCAGTAGCGGGGCGGCGACCGGGGAGCTGTTTTTT
CDR3aa: CASSSGAATGELFF

v_gene: TRBV2
abundance: once
j_gene: TRBJ2-6
d_gene: TRBD1
CDR3nt: TGTGCCAGCACCGCCACAGGGGCTGGGGCCAACGTCCTGACTTTC
CDR3aa: CASTATGAGANVLTF

v_gene: TRBV19
abundance: -
j_gene: TRBJ2-7
d_gene: TRBD1
CDR3nt: TGTGCCAGTAGCCGGGGACAGACCTACGAGCAGTACTTC
CDR3aa: CASSRGQTYEQYF

v_gene: TRBV24-1
abundance: -
j_gene: TRBJ1-5
d_gene: -
CDR3nt: TGTGCCACCAGGCAAAGCAATCAGCCCCAGCATTTT
CDR3aa: CATRQSNQPQHF

v_gene: TRBV7-9
abundance: once
j_gene: TRBJ2-1
d_gene: -
CDR3nt: TGTGCCAGCAGCTCCCCCGTGGGGGGTGGGGTTGAGCAGTTCTTC
CDR3aa: CASSSPVGGGVEQFF

v_gene: TRBV27
abundance: few
j_gene: TRBJ2-7
d_gene: -
CDR3nt: TGTGCCAGCAGACGTAAGATCCTCTACGAGCAGTACTTC
CDR3aa: CASRRKILYEQYF

v_gene: TRBV6-5
abundance: -
j_gene: TRBJ1-5
d_gene: TRBD1
CDR3nt: TGTGCCAGCAGTTTTGACAGGGACGGCAATCAGCCCCAGCATTTT
CDR3aa: CASSFDRDGNQPQHF

v_gene: TRBV5-1
abundance: -
j_gene: TRBJ2-3
d_gene: TRBD1
CDR3nt: TGCGCCAGCAGCTCTAGGCGGACAGGGCAGTTTAACACAGATACGCAGTATTTT
CDR3aa: CASSSRRTGQFNTDTQYF

v_gene: TRBV18
abundance: -
j_gene: TRBJ1-1
d_gene: -
CDR3nt: TGTGCCAGCTCACCACCAACGGGGAGGAACACTGAAGCTTTCTTT
CDR3aa: CASSPPTGRNTEAFF

v_gene: TRBV11-3
abundance: -
j_gene: TRBJ2-1
d_gene: -
CDR3nt: TGTGCCAGCAGCCCAGGGACTTCTGAGCAGTTCTTC
CDR3aa: CASSPGTSEQFF

v_gene: TRBV5-1
abundance: -
j_gene: TRBJ2-7
d_gene: TRBD1
CDR3nt: TGCGCCAGCAGCTTGCCGGACAGGGGGTTCAACGAGCAGTACTTC
CDR3aa: CASSLPDRGFNEQYF

v_gene: TRBV4-1
abundance: -
j_gene: TRBJ2-5
d_gene: -
CDR3nt: TGCGCCAGCAGCCAACCTGACAGGGCGGGGGGAAAGACCCAGTACTTC
CDR3aa: CASSQPDRAGGKTQYF

v_gene: TRBV7-9
abundance: -
j_gene: TRBJ1-5
d_gene: -
CDR3nt: TGTGCCAGCAGCTTAGTGCCAGGGAATCAGCCCCAGCATTTT
CDR3aa: CASSLVPGNQPQHF

v_gene: TRBV4-1
abundance: -
j_gene: TRBJ2-3
d_gene: -
CDR3nt: TGCGCCAGCAGCCAAGGTCACAGCACAGATACGCAGTATTTT
CDR3aa: CASSQGHSTDTQYF

v_gene: TRBV4-3
abundance: -
j_gene: TRBJ2-4
d_gene: TRBD1
CDR3nt: TGCGCCAGCAGCCATAGGACAGGGGTTGGCAAAAACATTCAGTACTTC
CDR3aa: CASSHRTGVGKNIQYF

v_gene: TRBV27
abundance: -
j_gene: TRBJ1-5
d_gene: -
CDR3nt: TGTGCCAGCAGCCCCACAGGGAGTTTTCAGCCCCAGCATTTT
CDR3aa: CASSPTGSFQPQHF

v_gene: TRBV6-5
abundance: -
j_gene: TRBJ1-5
d_gene: TRBD1
CDR3nt: TGTGCCAGCAGAGGACAGGGGATGTACAATCAGCCCCAGCATTTT
CDR3aa: CASRGQGMYNQPQHF

v_gene: TRBV12-3/TRBV12-4
abundance: -
j_gene: TRBJ1-1
d_gene: -
CDR3nt: TGTGCCAGCACCAAGGGGGTTAACACTGAAGCTTTCTTT
CDR3aa: CASTKGVNTEAFF

v_gene: TRBV13
abundance: -
j_gene: TRBJ2-7
d_gene: TRBD2
CDR3nt: TGTGCCAGCAGCTTTAGGGTCGGCGGGAGGACCTCCTACGAGCAGTACTTC
CDR3aa: CASSFRVGGRTSYEQYF

v_gene: TRBV10-1
abundance: few
j_gene: TRBJ1-6
d_gene: -
CDR3nt: TGCGCCAGCAGTGAGGCGCAGCATAATTCACCCCTCCACTTT
CDR3aa: CASSEAQHNSPLHF

v_gene: TRBV5-1
abundance: -
j_gene: TRBJ1-2
d_gene: -
CDR3nt: TGCGCCAGCAGCCCGGAGTCTCCGGGCATCTATGGCTACACCTTC
CDR3aa: CASSPESPGIYGYTF

v_gene: TRBV11-1
abundance: -
j_gene: TRBJ2-7
d_gene: -
CDR3nt: TGTGCCAGCAGCTTAAACAGGGAGGTTTGGTACGAGCAGTACTTC
CDR3aa: CASSLNREVWYEQYF

v_gene: TRBV4-1
abundance: -
j_gene: TRBJ2-3
d_gene: TRBD2
CDR3nt: TGCGCCAGCAGCCATTTGACTAGCGGGGCGTTCACAGATACGCAGTATTTT
CDR3aa: CASSHLTSGAFTDTQYF

v_gene: TRBV5-6
abundance: -
j_gene: TRBJ2-5
d_gene: -
CDR3nt: TGTGCCAGCAGCTGGGGGGTAGAAGAGACCCAGTACTTC
CDR3aa: CASSWGVEETQYF

v_gene: TRBV10-3
abundance: -
j_gene: TRBJ2-5
d_gene: -
CDR3nt: TGTGCCATCAGTGACCATGAGGACATGAAAAGTGAGGAGACCCAGTACTTC
CDR3aa: CAISDHEDMKSEETQYF